What follows are 19 T cell receptor beta chains derived from one specimen sequenced in a study of identifying expanded T cells in peripheral blood. Sequencing was performed with immunoSEQ multiplex PCR; in TCRdb, only in-frame clones are kept and a portion is missing. The data hold about 52,000 clones, with roughly 82% observed a single time. Sequenced: blood. The receptors derive from a person between 18 and 69 years old in good health.

The chain employs TRBV7-8 and TRBJ2-1; D is possibly TRBD1 (8 bases). The CDR3 loop spans 15 amino acids. CDR1 and CDR2 (germline): SGHVS, FQNEAQ. V shed 5 bases and J shed 4 bases, with 15 bases lying between them. The CDR3 DNA reads as TGTGCCAGCAGCCAGCGGGACAGGACGTACAATGAGCAGTTCTTC. The encoded protein is CASSQRDRTYNEQFF.

This rearrangement joins TRBV5-1 to TRBJ2-5; D might be TRBD1 or TRBD2, each matching 6 bases. Germline V gene sequence: CDR1 SGHRS, CDR2 YFSETQ. Deletions cut 0 bases from V and 2 bases from J, with 17 bases between. The CDR3 runs to 17 residues. The CDR3 reads CASSLAASGGGQETQYF. As DNA, the CDR3 is TGCGCCAGCAGCTTGGCCGCTTCTGGAGGGGGGCAAGAGACCCAGTACTTC. Using reference TRBV5-1 and TRBJ2-5 for the parts outside the CDR3, the full variable domain is KAGVTQTPRYLIKTRGQQVTLSCSPISGHRSVSWYQQTPGQGLQFLFEYFSETQRNKGNFPGRFSGRQFSNSRSEMNVSTLELGDSALYLCASSLAASGGGQETQYFGPGTRLLVL.

On this clone itself: The same CDR3 arises from other DNA sequences in this sample as well. The rearrangement uses TRBV5-6 and TRBJ2-5; 7 bases line up with TRBD2. CDR1 SGHDT and CDR2 YYEEEE come from the germline V gene. Losses at the gene ends were 1 base for V and 5 bases for J; bases not matched to a gene: 8. The CDR3 is 15 amino acids. CDR3 protein: CASSLRAGVVETQYF. CDR3 bases: TGTGCCAGCAGCTTGAGGGCGGGAGTAGTGGAGACCCAGTACTTC. The entire variable domain, with the rest obtained from reference TRBV5-6 and TRBJ2-5, is as follows: DAGVTQSPTHLIKTRGQQVTLRCSPKSGHDTVSWYQQALGQGPQFIFQYYEEEERQRGNFPDRFSGHQFPNYSSELNVNALLLGDSALYLCASSLRAGVVETQYFGPGTRLLVL.

This rearrangement joins TRBV19 to TRBJ2-5; 13 bases match TRBD2. Per germline, CDR1 LNHDA and CDR2 SQIVND (reference sequence). V lost 4 bases and J lost 4; bases outside the gene matches: 3. This CDR3 contains 15 residues. The CDR3 loop reads CASSRTSGRAETQYF. The DNA of the CDR3 is TGTGCCAGTAGTAGGACTAGCGGGAGAGCAGAGACCCAGTACTTC.

This clone appeared once. The chain joins TRBV7-9 to TRBJ1-1; D is unclear. The CDR3 is 14 amino acids. V lost 2 bases to trimming and J lost 0 bases, with 7 bases between them. The germline V gene encodes CDR1 SEHNR and CDR2 FQNEAQ (reference sequence). The CDR3 region is CASSLTRVNTEAFF. The CDR3 DNA reads as TGTGCCAGCAGCTTAACTAGGGTGAACACTGAAGCTTTCTTT.

This sequence joins TRBV5-1 and TRBJ1-3; 8 bases match TRBD1. Trimming at V came to 0 bases and at J to 5 bases, leaving 1 base not matched to a gene. This CDR3 is built from 14 residues. The V gene's germline CDR1 is SGHRS and CDR2 YFSETQ. CDR3 loop: CASSLGTGRNTIYF. The DNA of the CDR3 is TGCGCCAGCAGCTTGGGGACAGGGAGAAACACCATATATTTT. Variable domain in full (rest from reference TRBV5-1 and TRBJ1-3): KAGVTQTPRYLIKTRGQQVTLSCSPISGHRSVSWYQQTPGQGLQFLFEYFSETQRNKGNFPGRFSGRQFSNSRSEMNVSTLELGDSALYLCASSLGTGRNTIYFGEGSWLTVV.

This rearrangement joins TRBV7-9 to TRBJ2-3; D might be TRBD1 or TRBD2, each matching 6 bases. This CDR3 contains 15 residues. The germline V gene has CDR1 SEHNR and CDR2 FQNEAQ (reference sequence). The V end was cut by 2 bases, the J end by 2 bases, with 11 bases between. The CDR3 DNA is TGTGCCAGCAGCTTATGGGGGGCCGACACAGATACGCAGTATTTT. As protein: CASSLWGADTDTQYF.

This clone was found a few times. The gene calls are TRBV27 and TRBJ1-1, with D perhaps TRBD1 (5 bases). V was shortened by 6 bases and J by 5 bases, with 13 bases between the two germline ends. Germline values: CDR1 MNHEY, CDR2 SMNVEV (reference sequence). The CDR3 runs to 13 residues. The CDR3 here is CASSLRGLTEAFF. CDR3 DNA sequence: TGTGCCAGCAGCCTCCGGGGGTTGACTGAAGCTTTCTTT.

The chain joins TRBV5-6 to TRBJ1-2; 9 bases agree with TRBD1. V gave up 4 bases and J gave up 7 bases; unmatched junction bases: 11. The germline CDR1 and CDR2 sequences are SGHDT and YYEEEE. The CDR3 consists of 15 residues. The CDR3 region has the DNA TGTGCCAGCAGCAGACTCAACAGGGGGCGCTTTGGCTACACCTTC. This sequence encodes CASSRLNRGRFGYTF.

The V gene is TRBV10-1, the J gene TRBJ2-1; a possible D gene is TRBD1 (8 bases). Germline CDR1 WNHNN, CDR2 SYGVQD (reference sequence). The CDR3 has 13 amino acids. Trimming left V 6 bases short and J 7 bases short, with 13 bases between. The CDR3 sequence: CASRPQGGNEQFF. The CDR3 DNA follows: TGCGCCAGCAGGCCACAGGGGGGGAATGAGCAGTTCTTC.

This chain uses TRBV5-1 with TRBJ2-5, with TRBD2 matching 12 bases. Trimming at V came to 6 bases and at J to 5 bases, leaving 8 bases not matched to a gene. The CDR3 spans 15 residues. From germline, CDR1 is SGHRS and CDR2 YFSETQ. CDR3 sequence reads: CASNDASGRVETQYF. CDR3 in DNA: TGCGCCAGCAACGACGCTAGCGGGAGGGTTGAGACCCAGTACTTC. Full variable domain (outside the CDR3, taken from reference TRBV5-1 and TRBJ2-5): KAGVTQTPRYLIKTRGQQVTLSCSPISGHRSVSWYQQTPGQGLQFLFEYFSETQRNKGNFPGRFSGRQFSNSRSEMNVSTLELGDSALYLCASNDASGRVETQYFGPGTRLLVL.

This chain uses TRBV6-5 with TRBJ1-1; no definite D call. CDR1 MNHEY and CDR2 SVGAGI come from the germline V gene. This CDR3 region has 13 residues. With 7 bases removed from V and 1 base from J, the gap between germline ends came to 10 bases. Written as DNA, the CDR3 is TGTGCCAGCATTGAAAGCACGAACACTGAAGCTTTCTTT. Translating it yields CASIESTNTEAFF.

The V and J genes are TRBV7-7 and TRBJ2-5; D may be TRBD1 or TRBD2 (5 bases each). CDR1 and CDR2 (germline): SSHAT, FNYEAQ (reference sequence). The CDR3 totals 16 residues. V lost 5 bases to trimming and J lost 5 bases, with 21 bases between them. The CDR3 nucleotides are TGTGCCAGCAGCCCCGCCGCCGGGGCTCTGGAGGAGACCCAGTACTTC. This encodes CASSPAAGALEETQYF.

This chain links TRBV5-5 with TRBJ2-1; 10 bases agree with TRBD2. The CDR3 has 14 amino acids. Germline CDR1 SGHKS, CDR2 YYEKEE (reference sequence). The V segment lost 4 bases and the J segment 8 bases; nucleotides outside the gene matches: 6. CDR3: CASSTGTSADEQFF. CDR3 in DNA: TGTGCCAGCAGCACCGGGACTAGCGCAGATGAGCAGTTCTTC.

The chain is built from TRBV29-1 and TRBJ1-4; 8 nucleotides agree with TRBD1. The CDR3 extends over 14 amino acids. The V gene end was trimmed by 3 bases and the J gene end by 3 bases; junction bases not matched to a gene: 3. CDR1 and CDR2 from the germline V gene are SQVTM and ANQGSEA. The CDR3: CSVDSGGPNEKLFF. In DNA, the CDR3 is TGCAGCGTTGATTCAGGGGGCCCTAATGAAAAACTGTTTTTT.

This clone was observed a handful of times. The V call is TRBV5-5, the J call TRBJ2-1; possibly TRBD1 or TRBD2 for D (5 bases each). Trimming shortened V by 4 bases and J by 9 bases, and 17 bases separated the two germline ends. The CDR3 contains 14 residues. CDR1 is SGHKS, CDR2 YYEKEE, per germline (reference sequence). DNA of the CDR3: TGTGCCAGCAGCCCGGGACCCCTTCGGGGTGAGCAGTTCTTC. Protein product: CASSPGPLRGEQFF.

The V and J genes are TRBV4-3 and TRBJ2-1; D may be TRBD2 (5 bases). V was shortened by 1 base and J by 0 bases, with 13 bases between the two germline ends. This CDR3 has 17 residues. CDR1 is LGHNA and CDR2 is YSLEER in the germline V gene. CDR3 residues: CASSQVIGLPSYNEQFF. The DNA for the CDR3 is TGCGCCAGCAGCCAAGTCATTGGACTCCCCTCCTACAATGAGCAGTTCTTC.

This chain links TRBV9 with TRBJ2-7; 8 bases are shared with TRBD1. The CDR3 loop spans 15 amino acids. Germline V lookup: CDR1 SGDLS, CDR2 YYNGEE. V lost 1 base to trimming and J lost 7 bases; unmatched junction nucleotides: 10. The chain's CDR3 is CASSVKAGGFGEQYV. In DNA, the CDR3 is TGTGCCAGCAGCGTAAAGGCAGGGGGCTTCGGGGAGCAGTACGTC.

For this clone: The sample contains more than one DNA sequence encoding this CDR3. V gene TRBV2 combines with J gene TRBJ2-1, with D hard to call. This CDR3 spans 11 amino acids. V dropped 4 bases and J dropped 2 bases, with 0 bases sitting between them. The germline V gene encodes CDR1 SNHLY and CDR2 FYNNEI. CDR3 loop: CASSAYNEQFF. CDR3 coding DNA: TGTGCCAGCAGTGCCTACAATGAGCAGTTCTTC.